This TCR beta chain was sequenced during a study of T-cell memory formation after mild COVID-19. Study-level information: TCR clusters were largely donor specific.

After 5'RACE with constant-segment primers, TCR alpha and TCR beta cDNA libraries carrying sample barcodes and UMIs were obtained. In TCRdb, the 5' RACE reads were re-called with MiXCR into one record per CDR3 protein. The table has about 400,000 distinct CDR3 sequences, approximately 16% seen once. Trimming took 3 bases from V and 6 from J; bases not matched to a gene: 8. The CDR3 consists of 15 residues. Germline loops: CDR1 SNHLY, CDR2 FYNNEI. This receptor was taken from a young man who had mild COVID-19 (a few samples of this study predate the infection). Cell type and time point are not known. The sequencing sample was made of PBMCs or a T cell subset sorted from them (not recorded which). The chain employs TRBV2 and TRBJ1-5; TRBD1 aligns across 7 bases. DNA for the CDR3: TGTGCCAGCAGTGAGGACAGGCAGAGAGGTCAGCCCCAGCATTTT. Its translation: CASSEDRQRGQPQHF.